The 11 T cell receptor beta chains reported below all come from one sample, sequenced in a study of IL-17A CD8 T cells in psoriatic arthritis synovium. Profiling relied on immunoSEQ multiplex PCR, and the TCRdb table lists in-frame clones only, not all of them. Of over 2,000 clones listed, 70% to 85% were seen once; the top ten hold more than 13%. Psoriatic arthritis patients had synovial fluid drawn from joints that were actively inflamed. The sequencing input was memory CD8+ T cells from synovial fluid. As for subset: bulk memory CD8+ T cells (CD45RA-CD27+/- and CD45RA+CD27-). These receptors all come from a human donor with psoriatic arthritis.

The V and J genes are TRBV27 and TRBJ2-7; either TRBD1 or TRBD2 may fit D (6 bases each). Germline CDR1 is MNHEY and CDR2 is SMNVEV (reference sequence). The CDR3 covers 15 residues. V shed 3 bases and J shed 1 base, with 13 bases lying between them. The CDR3: CASSLGAGLSYEQYF. CDR3 nucleotides: TGTGCCAGCAGTTTGGGGGCGGGGCTGTCCTACGAGCAGTACTTC.

The rearrangement links TRBV13 to TRBJ2-5; no clear D. The CDR3 loop spans 14 amino acids. The V and J ends lost 7 bases and 3 bases respectively, with 15 bases between them. The V gene's germline CDR1 is PRHDT and CDR2 FYEKMQ (reference sequence). The CDR3 DNA sequence: TGTGCCAGCACCCTTTTAGCAGAAAAAGAGACCCAGTACTTC. Translated, it gives CASTLLAEKETQYF.

CDR3 nucleotides: TGTGCCAGCAGTGAAGGGGGGGGTGGCTATGGCTACACCTTC. This gives the protein CASSEGGGGYGYTF. V is TRBV2 and J is TRBJ1-2, with D perhaps TRBD1 (5 bases). The CDR3 has 14 amino acids. Germline CDR1 is SNHLY and CDR2 is FYNNEI. V was shortened by 1 base and J by 4 bases, with 10 bases between the two germline ends.

V gene TRBV7-8 combines with J gene TRBJ1-3; D remains unclear. The germline V and J ends were trimmed by 1 base and 4 bases, with 11 bases remaining between them. CDR1 SGHVS and CDR2 FQNEAQ come from the germline V gene. The CDR3 is made up of 15 amino acids. As DNA, the CDR3 is TGTGCCAGCAGCTTAGATCCGGGGTACGGAAACACCATATATTTT. This sequence encodes CASSLDPGYGNTIYF.

The genes are TRBV5-1 and TRBJ1-1; 8 nucleotides match TRBD1. CDR1 is SGHRS, CDR2 YFSETQ, per germline. The CDR3 has 16 residues. With 0 bases clipped from V and 1 base from J, the junction kept 5 bases outside the gene matches. CDR3 sequence reads: CASSLGMTGANTEAFF. The CDR3 coding sequence is TGCGCCAGCAGCTTGGGAATGACAGGGGCGAACACTGAAGCTTTCTTT.

The chain links TRBV4-2 to TRBJ2-2; TRBD1 is a possible D gene (5 bases). This CDR3 region has 14 residues. V lost 0 bases and J 6 bases, leaving 8 bases between the germline ends. Germline-derived CDR1 and CDR2 are LGHNA and YNFKEQ. In DNA form, the CDR3 reads TGTGCCAGCAGCCAAGATAGGGGCCCCGGGGAGCTGTTTTTT. Protein product: CASSQDRGPGELFF.

The chain links TRBV19 to TRBJ1-2; maybe TRBD1 (5 bases). V lost 6 bases and J lost 8, with 10 bases in between. The CDR3 has 11 amino acids. From germline, CDR1 is LNHDA and CDR2 SQIVND (reference sequence). Written as DNA, the CDR3 is TGTGCCAGTAGAGGAGGGGTCGGCTACACCTTC. Translating it yields CASRGGVGYTF. The full variable domain, with the rest looked up from reference TRBV19 and TRBJ1-2, is DGGITQSPKYLFRKEGQNVTLSCEQNLNHDAMYWYRQDPGQGLRLIYYSQIVNDFQKGDIAEGYSVSREKKESFPLTVTSAQKNPTAFYLCASRGGVGYTFGSGTRLTVV.

Written as DNA, the CDR3 is TGTGCCTGGCAAATGGGGGGCACGAACACCGGGGAGCTGTTTTTT. Translation: CAWQMGGTNTGELFF. The gene calls are TRBV30 and TRBJ2-2; D possibly uses TRBD1 or TRBD2 (6 bases each). Trimming shortened V by 5 bases and J by 0 bases, and 13 bases separated the two germline ends. The CDR3 has 15 residues. CDR1 and CDR2 from the germline V gene are GTSNPN and SVGIG (reference sequence).

This rearrangement joins TRBV6-5 to TRBJ1-1, with D hard to call. Germline V CDR1 and CDR2: MNHEY, SVGAGI. The CDR3 runs to 13 residues. The V end lost 4 bases, the J end lost 5 bases, and 11 bases lay between the germline ends. The CDR3 DNA reads as TGTGCCAGCAGTTCCCCGGGCCGTACTGAAGCTTTCTTT. It specifies CASSSPGRTEAFF.

V and J are TRBV9 and TRBJ2-3, with 10 nucleotides matching TRBD1. The J segment lost 1 base and the V segment lost 0 bases, leaving 5 bases of the junction unmatched. The CDR3 spans 17 residues. Germline loops: CDR1 SGDLS, CDR2 YYNGEE. CDR3 amino acids: CASSVELTGGGTDTQYF. CDR3 sequence (DNA): TGTGCCAGCAGCGTAGAATTGACAGGGGGCGGCACAGATACGCAGTATTTT. Supplemented by reference TRBV9 and TRBJ2-3, the full variable domain reads DSGVTQTPKHLITATGQRVTLRCSPRSGDLSVYWYQQSLDQGLQFLIQYYNGEERAKGNILERFSAQQFPDLHSELNLSSLELGDSALYFCASSVELTGGGTDTQYFGPGTRLTVL.

V usage is TRBV9 and J usage is TRBJ1-5; perhaps TRBD1 as D (5 bases). This CDR3 is 15 amino acids long. Trimming took 3 bases from V and 0 from J, leaving 10 bases between them. Germline loops: CDR1 SGDLS, CDR2 YYNGEE. CDR3 nucleotides: TGTGCCAGCAGCGCTGACAGTTATAGCAATCAGCCCCAGCATTTT. Translation: CASSADSYSNQPQHF. The variable domain in full, completed from reference TRBV9 and TRBJ1-5, reads DSGVTQTPKHLITATGQRVTLRCSPRSGDLSVYWYQQSLDQGLQFLIQYYNGEERAKGNILERFSAQQFPDLHSELNLSSLELGDSALYFCASSADSYSNQPQHFGDGTRLSIL.